These T cell receptor beta chains were read from a single sample in a study of patients and donors after allogeneic stem cell transplantation. TCRdb fed the RT-PCR reads into MiXCR, producing one record per CDR3 protein. Of about 410,000 distinct CDR3 sequences in the sample, roughly 17% were seen once. Material: blood, either unsorted or a sorted T cell fraction (not recorded which). The source of these receptors is a human donor who was either an allogeneic HSCT recipient or a stem cell or donor lymphocyte infusion donor (not recorded which). It is not recorded whose cells these are; they may come from a transplant donor. Both conserved end residues are part of each CDR3. The D gene is left open where the match is weak. Expanded clones are given a class, and other clones once, few, many or no size at all.

D,J,V,size,CDR3,DNA
TRBD1,TRBJ2-1,TRBV24-1,few,CATSDTGTGRRSYNEQFF,TGTGCCACCAGTGACACCGGGACAGGGAGACGAAGCTACAATGAGCAGTTCTTC
TRBD2,TRBJ2-1,TRBV6-2/TRBV6-3,few,CATLPWSGAYNEQFF,TGTGCCACCCTCCCGTGGAGCGGGGCCTACAATGAGCAGTTCTTC
TRBD1,TRBJ2-7,TRBV12-3/TRBV12-4,many,CASSQTGQATYEQYF,TGTGCCAGCAGTCAAACTGGACAGGCTACCTACGAGCAGTACTTC
TRBD2,TRBJ2-2,TRBV3-1,.,CASSWEGRAGELFF,TGTGCCAGCAGCTGGGAGGGCCGGGCCGGGGAGCTGTTTTTT
.,TRBJ2-1,TRBV5-1,many,CASSLQGSYNEQFF,TGTGCCAGCAGTTTACAGGGTTCCTACAATGAGCAGTTCTTC
.,TRBJ1-4,TRBV20-1,few,CSARRQRTNEKLFF,TGCAGTGCCCGACGACAGAGAACTAATGAAAAACTGTTTTTT
TRBD2,TRBJ2-3,TRBV5-1,many,CASSSGLAGSTDTQYF,TGCGCCAGCAGCTCGGGACTAGCGGGGAGCACAGATACGCAGTATTTT
.,TRBJ2-2,TRBV7-6,few,CASSLGSGFGELFF,TGTGCCAGCAGCTTAGGGTCGGGTTTCGGGGAGCTGTTTTTT
TRBD2,TRBJ2-1,TRBV30,few,CASIPGLAEPNEQFF,TGTGCCTCAATACCGGGACTAGCGGAACCCAATGAGCAGTTCTTC
TRBD1,TRBJ1-1,TRBV12-3/TRBV12-4,few,CASSSPRDREAFF,TGTGCCAGCAGTAGCCCCCGGGACAGGGAAGCTTTCTTT
TRBD1,TRBJ2-7,TRBV27,.,CASSLQQGYEQYF,TGTGCCAGCAGTTTACAACAGGGGTACGAGCAGTACTTC